Sequencing of this TCR beta chain was carried out in a study of blood T cells in healthy people across ages. For the second PCR, which ran for roughly 6 to 12 cycles, a sample-barcoded 5' primer and a J-beta primer mix were used. TCRdb itself ran the 5' RACE reads through MiXCR, one entry per CDR3 protein. The sample contains hundreds of thousands of distinct CDR3 sequences, around 54% of which appear only once. Regarding the study as a whole: Unsorted PBMC material precluded a definitive naive versus antigen-experienced comparison.

This clonotype has a single count. Its antigen is not identified. The CDR3 runs to 13 residues. With 1 base removed from V and 4 bases from J, the gap between germline ends came to 10 bases. CDR1 and CDR2 (germline): DFQATT, SNEGSKA (reference sequence). The sequencing input was blood. The receptor was isolated from a man between 60 and 75 years old in good health. V gene TRBV20-1 combines with J gene TRBJ1-1; D gene unclear. The CDR3 coding sequence is TGCAGTGCTAGAGTGCTTACCTCCACTGAAGCTTTCTTT. Translating it yields CSARVLTSTEAFF.